Described below is a single TCR beta chain sequence and its context. The target antigen is unknown. This entry is derived from a study of response to subunit inactivated influenza vaccine. Study conclusions and caveats: It was the authors' suggestion that each seasonal influenza vaccination recruits few new T cells.

Using its own MiXCR run on the RT-PCR reads, TCRdb lists one record per CDR3 protein. There are fewer than 700,000 distinct CDR3 sequences in the sample; over 10% occur only once, and about 12% lies in the top ten. The germline gives CDR1 MNHEY, CDR2 SVGEGT. V was cut by 2 bases and J by 1 base, with 24 bases left in between. The CDR3 loop spans 20 amino acids. The receptor's source is a man in his forties or fifties who received an inactivated influenza vaccine. The chain is built from TRBV6-2 or TRBV6-3 and TRBJ1-5; D call uncertain. Source: PBMCs from blood, taken roughly 6 weeks after vaccination. Here the CDR3 reads CASSYLAFKVHPPSNQPQHF. The CDR3 DNA reads TGTGCCAGCAGTTACCTAGCCTTTAAGGTCCATCCCCCCAGCAATCAGCCCCAGCATTTT.